Listed here is a single T cell receptor (beta chain). Its cognate antigen is unknown. The sample comes from a study of T cells in Graves' hyperthyroidism and ophthalmopathy. Whole-study findings and limits: In simple terms, a model built on 13 V-J features told ophthalmopathy apart from stable hyperthyroidism. Blood also contained most expanded thyroid clonotypes above 0.001.

Exclusion criteria comprised uncontrolled infection, other autoimmune disease, pregnancy or lactation. V lost 7 bases to trimming and J lost 4 bases, with 16 bases between them. CDR3 length: 13 residues. Germline CDR1 and CDR2: DFQATT and SNEGSKA (reference sequence). Amplification of TCR beta CDR3 regions was performed using RNA transcripts as template. The HTBI primer set drove a first-round RT-PCR of the TCR CDR3. From the multiplex PCR reads, TCRdb called clonotypes with MiXCR, one entry per CDR3 protein. In the table there are a few hundred thousand distinct CDR3 sequences, 40% to 50% of which are singletons.

The TCR sequence derives from an adult woman with Graves' disease, either hyperthyroidism or ophthalmopathy (not recorded which). The rearrangement joins TRBV20-1 to TRBJ1-2; D not resolved. The source material was peripheral blood or thyroid tissue (not recorded which). Here the CDR3 reads CSVNRLAPYGYTF. The CDR3 DNA sequence: TGCAGTGTCAACCGGCTGGCCCCCTATGGCTACACCTTC.